The 9 T cell receptor beta chains below all came from one sample that was sequenced in a study of blood T cell repertoires in COVID-19. Profiled with immunoSEQ multiplex PCR; TCRdb holds only in-frame clones, not every one. The sample contains around 140,000 clones, around 78% of which appear only once. Sequencing input: peripheral blood. The origin of the receptors is a woman between 55 and 75 years old with acute or convalescent COVID-19.

This chain uses TRBV4-2 with TRBJ2-1, with 8 bases identical to TRBD2. Trimming at V came to 0 bases and at J to 4 bases, leaving 8 bases not matched to a gene. CDR1 LGHNA and CDR2 YNFKEQ come from the germline V gene. The CDR3 runs 17 residues. Here the CDR3 reads CASSQDSSSGSYNEQFF. CDR3 DNA: TGTGCCAGCAGCCAAGATAGTTCGAGCGGGAGTTACAATGAGCAGTTCTTC.

In this sample, this clone turned up once. V is TRBV5-1 and J is TRBJ1-1; 9 nucleotides agree with TRBD1. With V trimmed by 4 bases and J by 1 base, 2 bases remained unmatched. This CDR3 region has 14 residues. Germline CDR1 SGHRS, CDR2 YFSETQ. The CDR3 region is CASSRTGENTEAFF. The CDR3 coding sequence is TGCGCCAGCAGCCGGACAGGGGAGAACACTGAAGCTTTCTTT.

This clone was seen at least ten times. The chain is built from TRBV4-2 and TRBJ1-6, with D uncertain. CDR1 and CDR2 (germline): LGHNA, YNFKEQ. The CDR3 extends over 18 amino acids. Between the trimmed V and J ends, which lost 4 bases and 0 bases, there was a span of 16 bases. CDR3 loop: CASSPEVGESSYNSPLHF. The CDR3 region has the DNA TGTGCCAGCAGCCCAGAAGTCGGTGAGAGCTCCTATAATTCACCCCTCCACTTT.

This chain connects TRBV4-1 to TRBJ1-1; D is unresolved. This CDR3 contains 14 residues. Germline V gene sequence: CDR1 MGHRA, CDR2 YSYEKL. Between the trimmed V and J ends, which lost 4 bases and 4 bases, there was a span of 13 bases. The CDR3 here is CASSPDGRGTEAFF. Written as DNA, the CDR3 is TGCGCCAGCAGCCCGGATGGCCGGGGCACTGAAGCTTTCTTT.

The gene calls are TRBV27 and TRBJ1-5; D remains unclear. Germline V gene sequence: CDR1 MNHEY, CDR2 SMNVEV (reference sequence). The CDR3 totals 12 residues. V lost 4 bases and J 6 bases, leaving 7 bases between the germline ends. CDR3 residues: CASSWSGQPQHF. The CDR3 coding sequence is TGTGCCAGCAGTTGGTCGGGTCAGCCCCAGCATTTT.

This chain joins TRBV9 and TRBJ2-2, with 8 bases aligning to TRBD2. The CDR3 loop spans 15 amino acids. Germline lookup yields CDR1 SGDLS and CDR2 YYNGEE. The J segment lost 3 bases and the V segment lost 6 bases, leaving 7 bases of the junction unmatched. This CDR3 reads CASKRTSGYTGELFF. The DNA for the CDR3 is TGTGCCAGCAAGAGAACTAGCGGTTACACCGGGGAGCTGTTTTTT.

The gene calls are TRBV11-2 and TRBJ2-7; D ambiguous. Germline V gene lookup returns CDR1 SGHAT and CDR2 FQNNGV. The CDR3 consists of 17 residues. Trimming stripped 5 bases from V and 2 bases from J, with 22 bases between. Here the CDR3 DNA reads TGTGCCAGCAGCCCACACCTGGCAGGTTTATGGCCCTACGAGCAGTACTTC. It is translated as CASSPHLAGLWPYEQYF.

This clone has only a few counts. The V call is TRBV3-1 (or the pseudogene TRBV3-2), the J call TRBJ2-7; 8 bases agree with TRBD2. The trim removed 0 bases at V and 3 bases at J, leaving 7 bases unmatched. The CDR3 loop spans 16 amino acids. Looked up from germline, CDR1 is LGHDT and CDR2 is YNNKEL (reference sequence). The DNA for the CDR3 is TGTGCCAGCAGCCAAGATGGGAGGGGACTAGACTACGAGCAGTACTTC. This gives the protein CASSQDGRGLDYEQYF.

This clone has more than one count but fewer than ten. The gene calls are TRBV7-2 and TRBJ2-7; no firm D call. CDR1 and CDR2 from the germline V gene are SGHTA and FQGNSA. CDR3 length: 14 residues. Trimming removed 1 base from V and 1 base from J, with 8 bases in between. The chain's CDR3 is CASSLVARSYEQYF. CDR3 in DNA: TGTGCCAGCAGCTTAGTAGCTCGGTCCTACGAGCAGTACTTC.